What follows describes a single T cell receptor beta chain. Its antigen is not identified. The data derive from a study of cytomegalovirus exposure and HLA in healthy donors. Overall study context: The approximately 100 million unique TCR beta sequences, from about 179 million T cells, were found by an earlier analysis. Overall study findings and caveats: Associated with cytomegalovirus, according to the listing, were 150 to 200 TCR beta chains. Sequencing likely generated an artifact that appeared as a cluster of highly shared sequence variants.

60 Vbeta and 13 Jbeta primers were used in PCR. The assay was immunoSEQ multiplex PCR, and TCRdb's table has in-frame clones only and misses some. The sample gives over 150,000 clones, around 68% of which show up once; approximately 1.5% is in the top ten. The CDR3 has 15 amino acids. The V gene's germline CDR1 is MGHDK and CDR2 SYGVNS. V was pared by 6 bases and J by 0 bases, with 7 bases of the junction left unmatched. The receptor's source is a man aged 50 to 60 in good health and CMV-seronegative. The sequenced sample consisted of PBMCs. The chain employs TRBV25-1 and TRBJ1-1; 7 bases line up with TRBD1. In DNA, the CDR3 is TGTGCCAGCAGACAGGGGAATGGAATGAACACTGAAGCTTTCTTT. It encodes CASRQGNGMNTEAFF. Variable domain in full (rest from reference TRBV25-1 and TRBJ1-1): EADIYQTPRYLVIGTGKKITLECSQTMGHDKMYWYQQDPGMELHLIHYSYGVNSTEKGDLSSESTVSRIRTEHFPLTLESARPSHTSQYLCASRQGNGMNTEAFFGQGTRLTVV.